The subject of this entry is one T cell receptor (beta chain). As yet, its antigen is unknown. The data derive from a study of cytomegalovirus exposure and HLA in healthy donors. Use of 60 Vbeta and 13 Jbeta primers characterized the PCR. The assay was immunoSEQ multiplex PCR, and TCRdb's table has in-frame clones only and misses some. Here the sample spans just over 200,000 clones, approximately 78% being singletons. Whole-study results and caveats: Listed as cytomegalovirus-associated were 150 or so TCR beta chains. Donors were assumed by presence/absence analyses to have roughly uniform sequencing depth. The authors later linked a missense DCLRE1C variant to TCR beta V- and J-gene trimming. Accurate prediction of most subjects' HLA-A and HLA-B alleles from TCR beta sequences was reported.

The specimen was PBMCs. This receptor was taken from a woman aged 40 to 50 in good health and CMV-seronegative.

CDR3 DNA sequence: TGTGCCAGCAGCTGGACAGGGGTGCGCAATCAGCCCCAGCATTTT. The encoded protein is CASSWTGVRNQPQHF. This chain uses TRBV6-1 with TRBJ1-5; 9 nucleotides match TRBD1. V lost 6 bases and J lost 2; bases outside the gene matches: 5. CDR1 is MNHNS, CDR2 SASEGT, per germline. The CDR3 has 15 residues.